Listed here are 32 T cell receptor beta chains from one sample, sequenced in a study of T cell repertoires in cytomegalovirus infection. TCRdb reprocessed the reads via MiXCR and lists one record per CDR3 protein. This sample has over 300,000 distinct CDR3 sequences; more than 8% occur once, and the top ten carry 3.5% to 4.5%. Sample: PBMCs. The receptor source for this set is a human donor in good health (CMV status not recorded). Some clones in this sample may be carry-over from other donors' samples.

This clonotype was recorded once. A clone one base away is much larger, so this may be a read error. The CDR3 does not end in the conserved phenylalanine or tryptophan, so this is likely a read error. The chain recombines TRBV12-5 with TRBJ1-1, with D possibly being TRBD1 (5 bases). Trimming removed 5 bases from V and 4 bases from J, with 17 bases in between. The CDR3 length is 15 residues. Germline CDR1 is LGHNT and CDR2 is FRNRAP. CDR3 region: CASGHEGPGATEAFL. The CDR3 bases are TGTGCTAGTGGTCACGAGGGCCCTGGGGCCACTGAAGCTTTCCTT.

This clonotype was recorded at least ten times. The junction differs from germline at one of its ends, possibly a read error. The V gene is TRBV7-2, the J gene TRBJ1-1, with TRBD1 matching 9 bases. The CDR3 runs 14 residues. The germline V gene encodes CDR1 SGHTA and CDR2 FQGNSA. CDR3 sequence reads: CASSGGQGNAEAFF. CDR3 nucleotide sequence: TGTGCCAGCAGCGGCGGACAGGGGAACGCTGAAGCTTTCTTT.

This clonotype appeared a few times. This CDR3 reads CASSYSKRQGLVNEQFF. In DNA, the CDR3 is TGTGCCAGCAGTTACTCGAAGCGGCAAGGGCTGGTCAATGAGCAGTTCTTC. This sequence joins TRBV6-2 or TRBV6-3 and TRBJ2-1; the D gene is possibly TRBD2 (5 bases). CDR1 is MNHEY and CDR2 is SVGEGT in the germline V gene. The V end was cut by 0 bases, the J end by 6 bases, with 18 bases between. The CDR3 length is 17 residues.

This clonotype appeared many times. This chain joins TRBV28 and TRBJ1-5; possible D gene TRBD1, 5 bases. Trimming took 7 bases from V and 6 from J, leaving 16 bases between them. Germline V gives CDR1 MDHEN, CDR2 SYDVKM. There are 14 residues in the CDR3. CDR3 sequence reads: CASTPPGLIQPQHF. DNA for the CDR3: TGTGCCAGCACCCCACCGGGACTGATTCAGCCCCAGCATTTT. The full variable domain, its missing parts supplied by reference TRBV28 and TRBJ1-5, is DVKVTQSSRYLVKRTGEKVFLECVQDMDHENMFWYRQDPGLGLRLIYFSYDVKMKEKGDIPEGYSVSREKKERFSLILESASTNQTSMYLCASTPPGLIQPQHFGDGTRLSIL.

In this sample, this clonotype turned up a few times. The chain's CDR3 is CASSLVRDSNQPQHF. The CDR3 nucleotides are TGTGCCAGCAGTTTAGTTAGAGATAGCAATCAGCCCCAGCATTTT. The V call is TRBV28, the J call TRBJ1-5, with D uncertain. This CDR3 spans 15 amino acids. V was trimmed by 2 bases and J by 0 bases, leaving 8 bases between them. Germline-derived CDR1 and CDR2 are MDHEN and SYDVKM.

There are many counts of this clonotype. The J gene is TRBJ2-5, the V gene TRBV7-2, with 8 positions matching TRBD2. The V segment lost 5 bases and the J segment 7 bases; nucleotides outside the gene matches: 6. Germline CDR1 and CDR2: SGHTA and FQGNSA. The CDR3 covers 13 residues. The CDR3 coding sequence is TGTGCCAGCAGCCACCCCGGGGGGGTGACCCAGTACTTC. Residues: CASSHPGGVTQYF.

J is TRBJ1-1 and V is TRBV6-8; D gene uncertain. V was cut by 6 bases and J by 0 bases, with 11 bases left in between. The length of the CDR3 is 14 residues. CDR1 and CDR2 (germline): MNHGY, SAAAGT. The CDR3 here is CASRSPGMNTEAFF. CDR3 DNA: TGTGCCAGCAGATCTCCCGGCATGAACACTGAAGCTTTCTTT.

This clonotype has a count of ten or more. The V gene is TRBV7-2, the J gene TRBJ2-3; no clear D gene. CDR1 and CDR2 from the germline V gene are SGHTA and FQGNSA. This CDR3 is built from 13 residues. Trimming pared 2 bases from V and 4 bases from J, leaving 7 bases between. This CDR3 is CASSLSAADTQYF. CDR3 nucleotide sequence: TGTGCCAGCAGCTTAAGTGCGGCAGATACGCAGTATTTT.

This clonotype was recorded many times. The chain is built from TRBV7-2 and TRBJ2-7; 9 nucleotides agree with TRBD2. V dropped 4 bases and J dropped 1; count of bases not matched to a gene: 5. The CDR3 contains 15 residues. Germline V gene lookup returns CDR1 SGHTA and CDR2 FQGNSA. The CDR3 DNA is TGTGCCAGCAGCTCCCGGACTAGCGATTCCTACGAGCAGTACTTC. It encodes CASSSRTSDSYEQYF.

In this sample, this clonotype turned up a few times. The V gene is TRBV20-1, the J gene TRBJ2-5; 8 bases are shared with TRBD1. The CDR3 consists of 12 residues. V shed 4 bases, J shed 5 bases, and the junction held 3 bases outside the gene matches. CDR1 is DFQATT and CDR2 is SNEGSKA in the germline V gene (reference sequence). CDR3 amino acids: CSATDRVETQYF. CDR3 sequence (DNA): TGCAGTGCTACGGACAGGGTTGAGACCCAGTACTTC.

V usage is TRBV25-1 and J usage is TRBJ2-5, with a possible D match to TRBD1 (6 bases). Germline V gene lookup returns CDR1 MGHDK and CDR2 SYGVNS. Trimming took off 1 base at V and 0 bases at J, with 6 bases between the two ends. This CDR3 spans 14 amino acids. CDR3 sequence reads: CASSEWTDQETQYF. As DNA, the CDR3 is TGTGCCAGCAGTGAATGGACAGACCAAGAGACCCAGTACTTC. Full variable domain (remainder filled in from reference TRBV25-1 and TRBJ2-5): EADIYQTPRYLVIGTGKKITLECSQTMGHDKMYWYQQDPGMELHLIHYSYGVNSTEKGDLSSESTVSRIRTEHFPLTLESARPSHTSQYLCASSEWTDQETQYFGPGTRLLVL.

The chain links TRBV7-4 to TRBJ1-1, with 7 bases that match TRBD1. The germline V gene encodes CDR1 SGHVT and CDR2 SQSDAQ. The CDR3 sequence is 13 residues long. V trimming: 5 bases; J trimming: 6 bases; junction bases outside the gene matches: 6. DNA for the CDR3: TGTGCCAGCAGCCGCCGGGACAGCTCTGAAGCTTTCTTT. This encodes CASSRRDSSEAFF.

This clonotype has a count of ten or more. The chain carries TRBV5-1 and TRBJ1-5, with a possible D match to TRBD1 (5 bases). With 2 bases removed from V and 4 bases from J, the gap between germline ends came to 10 bases. The CDR3 extends over 14 amino acids. The V gene's germline CDR1 is SGHRS and CDR2 YFSETQ. This chain's CDR3 is CASSLDAGNQPQHF. CDR3 in DNA: TGCGCCAGCAGCTTAGATGCAGGGAATCAGCCCCAGCATTTT.

In this sample, this clonotype turned up many times. J is TRBJ2-3 and V is TRBV15; 7 positions agree with TRBD1. CDR1 is LNHNV and CDR2 is YYDKDF in the germline V gene (reference sequence). Trimming cost V 0 bases and J 0 bases; bases outside gene matches: 9. The CDR3 spans 18 residues. CDR3: CATSRDLRDRFSTDTQYF. CDR3 DNA: TGTGCCACCAGCAGAGACCTTAGGGACAGATTTAGCACAGATACGCAGTATTTT.

This clonotype was seen only a few times. The chain joins TRBV29-1 to TRBJ2-3; 7 bases agree with TRBD1. CDR3 length: 16 amino acids. V was pared by 2 bases and J by 2 bases, with 10 bases of the junction left unmatched. Per germline, CDR1 SQVTM and CDR2 ANQGSEA. The CDR3 region has the DNA TGCAGCGTTGAATATCTTCGGGACAGAGACACAGATACGCAGTATTTT. It is translated as CSVEYLRDRDTDTQYF.

This sequence joins TRBV14 and TRBJ2-1; 7 bases match TRBD2. The CDR3 covers 17 residues. V was pared by 0 bases and J by 4 bases, with 9 bases of the junction left unmatched. The V gene's germline CDR1 is SGHDN and CDR2 FVKESK. In nucleotides, the CDR3 is TGTGCCAGCAGCCAAGATCGTGGGAGGGCCATATACAATGAGCAGTTCTTC. Translation: CASSQDRGRAIYNEQFF.

This clonotype was observed a handful of times. The chain couples TRBV7-4 to TRBJ1-2; a possible D gene is TRBD1 (5 bases). Per germline, CDR1 SGHVT and CDR2 SQSDAQ. The V end lost 5 bases, the J end lost 4 bases, and 20 bases lay between the germline ends. This CDR3 has 16 residues. The CDR3, as DNA: TGTGCCAGCAGCCCGGCCAGGGAAGGGATCCGCTATGGCTACACCTTC. Amino acids: CASSPAREGIRYGYTF. The whole variable domain, remainder taken from reference TRBV7-4 and TRBJ1-2, is GAGVSQSPRYKVAKRGRDVALRCDSISGHVTLYWYRQTLGQGSEVLTYSQSDAQRDKSGRPSGRFSAERPERSVSTLKIQRTEQGDSAVYLCASSPAREGIRYGYTFGSGTRLTVV.

V gene TRBV29-1 combines with J gene TRBJ1-2; the D is unclear. V lost 7 bases and J 0 bases, leaving 9 bases between the germline ends. There are 12 residues in the CDR3. Germline lookup yields CDR1 SQVTM and CDR2 ANQGSEA. The CDR3 here is CSAALTNYGYTF. The CDR3 coding sequence is TGCAGCGCGGCACTTACTAACTATGGCTACACCTTC.

The chain joins TRBV12-3 or TRBV12-4 to TRBJ1-2; a weak D match, TRBD1 (5 bases). This CDR3 region has 14 residues. V dropped 2 bases and J dropped 4 bases, with 11 bases sitting between them. The CDR3 sequence: CASSLFDSSYGYTF. CDR3 nucleotides: TGTGCCAGCAGTTTATTCGACAGTTCCTATGGCTACACCTTC.

This clonotype was recorded many times. The rearrangement joins TRBV7-3 to TRBJ2-6; 7 nucleotides agree with TRBD1. Germline V lookup: CDR1 SGHTA, CDR2 FQGTGA. V gave up 6 bases and J gave up 4 bases; unmatched junction bases: 12. CDR3 length equals 17 residues. CDR3 sequence (DNA): TGTGCCAGCAGTTTTGGGCAACAGGGGACCGGGGCCAACGTCCTGACTTTC. Amino acid sequence: CASSFGQQGTGANVLTF.

V is TRBV4-2 and J is TRBJ2-1; D gene unclear. V lost 5 bases, J lost 0 bases, and 20 bases lay in between. Germline CDR1 is LGHNA and CDR2 is YNFKEQ. CDR3 size: 18 residues. The CDR3 bases are TGTGCCAGCAGCACAGCAGATGGGCAGCAGAGCTCCTACAATGAGCAGTTCTTC. Amino acids: CASSTADGQQSSYNEQFF.

This chain uses TRBV3-1 with TRBJ2-1; 9 bases align to TRBD2. This CDR3 comprises 16 residues. V was clipped by 4 bases and J by 2 bases; unmatched bases: 6. Germline V gene sequence: CDR1 LGHDT, CDR2 YNNKEL (reference sequence). The CDR3 nucleotides read TGTGCCAGCAGCCCGCTCCCTAGCGGGGCCTACAATGAGCAGTTCTTC. This encodes CASSPLPSGAYNEQFF.

The rearrangement links TRBV12-5 to TRBJ2-1; TRBD2 matches at 7 bases. The trim removed 7 bases at V and 3 bases at J, leaving 3 bases unmatched. Germline V gene sequence: CDR1 LGHNT, CDR2 FRNRAP. The CDR3 runs 13 residues. The CDR3 sequence: CASAIAGYNEQFF. CDR3 nucleotide sequence: TGTGCTAGTGCCATAGCGGGCTACAATGAGCAGTTCTTC.

This clonotype was observed a few times. The chain recombines TRBV6-2 or TRBV6-3 with TRBJ2-1; D is unclear. This CDR3 has 15 amino acids. The V and J ends lost 0 bases and 4 bases respectively, with 10 bases between them. Per the germline V gene, CDR1 is MNHEY and CDR2 is SVGEGT. CDR3 sequence: CASSYSTALYNEQFF. The DNA for the CDR3 is TGTGCCAGCAGTTACTCGACGGCCCTTTACAATGAGCAGTTCTTC.

This chain joins TRBV4-3 and TRBJ2-3; perhaps TRBD2 as D (6 bases). CDR1 is LGHNA, CDR2 YSLEER, per germline. With 1 base removed from V and 2 bases from J, the gap between germline ends came to 13 bases. This CDR3 comprises 16 residues. CDR3 loop: CASSQVGQRATDTQYF. The CDR3 coding sequence is TGCGCCAGCAGCCAAGTAGGCCAGCGGGCCACAGATACGCAGTATTTT.

This clonotype has only a few counts. The rearrangement joins TRBV7-2 to TRBJ2-1; D gene ambiguous. With 1 base removed from V and 5 bases from J, the gap between germline ends came to 9 bases. Germline values: CDR1 SGHTA, CDR2 FQGNSA. The CDR3 runs to 14 residues. The CDR3 spells CASSLEYRNNEQFF. In DNA, the CDR3 is TGTGCCAGCAGCTTAGAATACAGAAACAATGAGCAGTTCTTC.

This clonotype was detected a few times. This chain links TRBV7-6 with TRBJ2-7; a possible D gene is TRBD2 (5 bases). V was clipped by 8 bases and J by 7 bases, with 15 bases between them. The CDR3 spans 12 residues. The germline gives CDR1 SGHVS, CDR2 FNYEAQ. In DNA, the CDR3 is TGTGCCAGCGGAATCGTAGGGAGAGAGCAGTACTTC. Amino acid sequence: CASGIVGREQYF. Variable domain in full (rest from reference TRBV7-6 and TRBJ2-7): GAGVSQSPRYKVTKRGQDVALRCDPISGHVSLYWYRQALGQGPEFLTYFNYEAQQDKSGLPNDRFSAERPEGSISTLTIQRTEQRDSAMYRCASGIVGREQYFGPGTRLTVT.

This chain joins TRBV30 and TRBJ1-2; 7 positions match TRBD1. CDR3 length: 13 residues. The germline CDR1 and CDR2 sequences are GTSNPN and SVGIG (reference sequence). With 0 bases clipped from V and 7 bases from J, the junction kept 5 bases outside the gene matches. The chain's CDR3 is CAWSVQGGGGYTF. CDR3 DNA: TGTGCCTGGAGTGTCCAGGGGGGTGGTGGCTACACCTTC.

This clonotype was counted at least ten times. This chain connects TRBV7-2 to TRBJ1-2, with 7 bases that match TRBD1. This CDR3 region has 15 residues. The germline CDR1 and CDR2 sequences are SGHTA and FQGNSA. The trim removed 8 bases at V and 10 bases at J, leaving 19 bases unmatched. CDR3 in amino acids: CASQLGQALGIVYTF. For the CDR3, the DNA is TGTGCCAGCCAGCTCGGACAGGCGTTAGGTATTGTCTACACCTTC.

This clonotype has a count of ten or more. As DNA, the CDR3 is TGTGCCAGCAGTGTTGTCACCGCCTACGAGCAGTACTTC. Its protein is CASSVVTAYEQYF. The gene calls are TRBV2 and TRBJ2-7; D uncertain. Trimming shortened V by 4 bases and J by 2 bases, and 9 bases separated the two germline ends. The CDR3 contains 13 residues. Germline V lookup: CDR1 SNHLY, CDR2 FYNNEI.

This clonotype was seen ten or more times. An end of the junction differs from the germline gene, which may be a read error. This chain links TRBV7-2 with TRBJ2-7; weak D call: TRBD1 (6 bases). Germline V gene lookup returns CDR1 SGHTA and CDR2 FQGNSA. This CDR3 has 17 amino acids. The CDR3 reads CASSPHLTGATSHEQYF. The CDR3 nucleotides are TGTGCCAGCAGCCCTCACCTGACAGGTGCTACCTCCCACGAGCAGTACTTC.

This clonotype occurred many times. The chain is built from TRBV28 and TRBJ2-4; D is uncertain. Trimming removed 3 bases at V and 0 bases at J, with 15 bases between. CDR1 and CDR2 from the germline V gene are MDHEN and SYDVKM. The CDR3 has 17 residues. This chain's CDR3 is CASSFRPQAGAKNIQYF. CDR3 bases: TGTGCCAGCAGTTTCCGGCCCCAGGCCGGAGCCAAAAACATTCAGTACTTC.